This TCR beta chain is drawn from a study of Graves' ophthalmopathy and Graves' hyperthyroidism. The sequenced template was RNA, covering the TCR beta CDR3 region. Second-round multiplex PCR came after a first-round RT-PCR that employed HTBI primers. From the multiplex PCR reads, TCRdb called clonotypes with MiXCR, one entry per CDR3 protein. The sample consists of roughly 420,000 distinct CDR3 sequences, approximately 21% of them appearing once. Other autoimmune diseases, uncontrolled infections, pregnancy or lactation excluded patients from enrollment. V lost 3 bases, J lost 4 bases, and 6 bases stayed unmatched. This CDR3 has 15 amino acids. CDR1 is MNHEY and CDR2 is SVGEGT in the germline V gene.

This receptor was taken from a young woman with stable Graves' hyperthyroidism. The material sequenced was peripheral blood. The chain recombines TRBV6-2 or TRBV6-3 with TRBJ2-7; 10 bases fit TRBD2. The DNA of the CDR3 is TGTGCCAGCAGTTATTTGTCTAGCGGGAGTTACGAGCAGTACTTC. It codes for CASSYLSSGSYEQYF.